This T cell receptor beta chain is drawn from a study of early T cells in non-severe SARS-CoV-2 infection. V was clipped by 0 bases and J by 1 base, with 13 bases between them. This CDR3 is built from 16 residues. In germline, CDR1 is DFQATT, CDR2 SNEGSKA (reference sequence). General study results and limits: Anti-spike CD8 responses were favored in VDJdb matching, and private and CD4 specificities were missed.

This clonotype came up many times. The antigen is unknown. Unique molecular identifiers tagged individual cDNA molecules. TCRdb called the 5' RACE reads again in MiXCR, with one record for every CDR3 protein. This sample carries about 21,000 distinct CDR3 sequences, about 4.9% of them seen once, and the ten largest clones take approximately 5%. The clonotype originates from an adult who was a healthcare worker with PCR-confirmed SARS-CoV-2 infection or an uninfected control (not recorded which). The gene calls are TRBV20-1 and TRBJ1-5; D remains ambiguous. Sequencing was carried out using whole blood. The CDR3 DNA reads as TGCAGTGCTAGAGAGTCTAGCGGCTACAGCAATCAGCCCCAGCATTTT. Translated, it gives CSARESSGYSNQPQHF.